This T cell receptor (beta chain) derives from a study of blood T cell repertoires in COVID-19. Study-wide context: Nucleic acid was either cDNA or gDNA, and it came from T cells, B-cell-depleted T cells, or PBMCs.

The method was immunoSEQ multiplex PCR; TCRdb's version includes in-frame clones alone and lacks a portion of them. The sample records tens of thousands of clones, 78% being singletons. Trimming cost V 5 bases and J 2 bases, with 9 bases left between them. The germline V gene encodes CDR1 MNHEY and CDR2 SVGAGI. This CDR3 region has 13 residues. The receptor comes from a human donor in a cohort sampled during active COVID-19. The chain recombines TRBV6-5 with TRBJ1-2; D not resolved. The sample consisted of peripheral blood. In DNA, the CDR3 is TGTGCCAGCAGTCCCGACGGGAACTATGGCTACACCTTC. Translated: CASSPDGNYGYTF.